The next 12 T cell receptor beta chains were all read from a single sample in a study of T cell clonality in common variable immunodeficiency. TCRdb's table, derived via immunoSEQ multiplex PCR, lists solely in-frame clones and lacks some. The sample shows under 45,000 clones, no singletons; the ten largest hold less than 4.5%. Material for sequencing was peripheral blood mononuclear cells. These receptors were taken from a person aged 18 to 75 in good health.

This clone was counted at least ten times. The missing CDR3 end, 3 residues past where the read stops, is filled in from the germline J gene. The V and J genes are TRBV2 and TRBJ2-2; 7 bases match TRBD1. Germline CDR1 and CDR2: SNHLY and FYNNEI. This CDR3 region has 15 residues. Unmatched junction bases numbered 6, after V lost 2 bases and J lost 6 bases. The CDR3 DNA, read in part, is TGTGCCAGCAGTGAAAGTCCGACAGGGTCCGGGGAG. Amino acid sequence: CASSESPTGSGE. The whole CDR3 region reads CASSESPTGSGELFF.

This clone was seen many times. The CDR3 bases that were read are TGTGCCAGCTCAAAGGGTTCCGACACTGAA. The encoded protein is CASSKGSDTE. The whole CDR3 reads CASSKGSDTEAFF. The chain joins TRBV18 to TRBJ1-1; D unresolved. The read terminates 3 residues before the CDR3 end, so the remaining end is supplied by the germline J gene. Trimming took 5 bases from V and 3 from J, leaving 10 bases between them. Germline V lookup: CDR1 KGHSH, CDR2 LQKENI. The CDR3 runs to 13 residues.

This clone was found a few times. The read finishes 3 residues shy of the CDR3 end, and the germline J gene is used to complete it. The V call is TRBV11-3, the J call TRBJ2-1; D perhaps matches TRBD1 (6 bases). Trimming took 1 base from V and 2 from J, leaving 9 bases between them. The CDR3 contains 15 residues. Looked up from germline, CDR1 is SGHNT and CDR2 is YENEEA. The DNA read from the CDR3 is TGTGCCAGCAGCTTAGGGCAGGGGACCTACAATGAG. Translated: CASSLGQGTYNE. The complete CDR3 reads CASSLGQGTYNEQFF.

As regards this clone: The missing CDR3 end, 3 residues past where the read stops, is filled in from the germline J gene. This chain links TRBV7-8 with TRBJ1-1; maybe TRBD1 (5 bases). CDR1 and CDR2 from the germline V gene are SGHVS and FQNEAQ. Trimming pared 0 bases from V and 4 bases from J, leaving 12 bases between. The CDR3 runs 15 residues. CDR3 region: CASSLAPVGGTEAFF. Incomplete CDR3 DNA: TGTGCCAGCAGCTTAGCGCCTGTCGGGGGCACTGAA.

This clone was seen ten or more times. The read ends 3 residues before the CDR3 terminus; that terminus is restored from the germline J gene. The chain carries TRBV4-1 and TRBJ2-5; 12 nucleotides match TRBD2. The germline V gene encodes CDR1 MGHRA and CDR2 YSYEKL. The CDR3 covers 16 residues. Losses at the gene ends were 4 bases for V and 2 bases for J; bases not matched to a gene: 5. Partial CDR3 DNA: TGCGCCAGCAGCCGCCAAGGACTAGCGGGGCAAGAGACC. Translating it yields CASSRQGLAGQET. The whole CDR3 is CASSRQGLAGQETQYF.

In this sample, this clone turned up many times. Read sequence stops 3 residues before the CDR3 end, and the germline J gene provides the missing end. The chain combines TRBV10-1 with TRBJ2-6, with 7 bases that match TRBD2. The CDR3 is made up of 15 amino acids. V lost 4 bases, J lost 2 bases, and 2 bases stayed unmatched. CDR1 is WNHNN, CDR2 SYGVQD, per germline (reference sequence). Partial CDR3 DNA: TGCGCCAGCAGTGGGGGGGGTCCTGGGGCCAACGTC. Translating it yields CASSGGGPGANV. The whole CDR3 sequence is CASSGGGPGANVLTF.

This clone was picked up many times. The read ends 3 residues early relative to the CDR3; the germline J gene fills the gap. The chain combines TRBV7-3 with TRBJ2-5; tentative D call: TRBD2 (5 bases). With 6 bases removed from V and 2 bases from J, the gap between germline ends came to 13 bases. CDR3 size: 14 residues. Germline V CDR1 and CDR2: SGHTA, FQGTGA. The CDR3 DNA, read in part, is TGTGCCAGCAGTTCTCGGACTTTTCAAGAGACC. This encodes CASSSRTFQET. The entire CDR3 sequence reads CASSSRTFQETQYF.

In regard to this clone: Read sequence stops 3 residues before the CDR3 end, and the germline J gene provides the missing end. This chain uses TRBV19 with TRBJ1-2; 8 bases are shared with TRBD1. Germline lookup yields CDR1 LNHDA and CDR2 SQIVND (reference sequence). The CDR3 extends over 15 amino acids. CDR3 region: CASSTDRGGSYDYTF. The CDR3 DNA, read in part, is TGTGCCAGTAGTACCGACAGGGGAGGCTCCTACGAC.

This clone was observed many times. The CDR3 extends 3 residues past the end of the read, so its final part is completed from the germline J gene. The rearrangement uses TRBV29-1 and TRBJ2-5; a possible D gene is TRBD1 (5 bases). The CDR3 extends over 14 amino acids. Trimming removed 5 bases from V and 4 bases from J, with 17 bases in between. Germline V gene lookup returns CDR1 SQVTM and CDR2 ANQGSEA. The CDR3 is CSVRGRPRGETQYF. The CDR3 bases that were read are TGCAGCGTTCGAGGCAGACCAAGGGGAGAGACC.

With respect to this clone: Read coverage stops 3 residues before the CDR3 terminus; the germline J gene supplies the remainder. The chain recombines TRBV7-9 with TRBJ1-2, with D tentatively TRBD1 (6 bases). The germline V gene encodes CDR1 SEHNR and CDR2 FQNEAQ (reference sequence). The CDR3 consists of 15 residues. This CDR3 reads CASSFIQSGGYDYTF. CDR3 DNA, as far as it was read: TGTGCCAGCAGCTTCATCCAAAGCGGGGGCTACGAC.

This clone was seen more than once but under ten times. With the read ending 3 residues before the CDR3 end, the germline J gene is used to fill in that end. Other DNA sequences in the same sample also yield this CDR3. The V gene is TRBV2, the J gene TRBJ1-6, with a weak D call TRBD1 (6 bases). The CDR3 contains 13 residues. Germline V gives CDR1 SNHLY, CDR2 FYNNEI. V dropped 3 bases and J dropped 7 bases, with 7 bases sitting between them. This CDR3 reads CASSDRGNSPLHF. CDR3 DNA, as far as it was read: TGTGCCAGCAGTGACAGGGGCAATTCACCC.

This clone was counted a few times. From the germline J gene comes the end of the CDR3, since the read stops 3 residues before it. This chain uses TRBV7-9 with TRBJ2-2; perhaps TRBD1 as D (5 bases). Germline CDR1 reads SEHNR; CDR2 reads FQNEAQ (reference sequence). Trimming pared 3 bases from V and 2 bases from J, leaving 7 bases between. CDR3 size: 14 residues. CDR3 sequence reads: CASSFRVNTGELFF. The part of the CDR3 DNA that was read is TGTGCCAGCAGCTTCAGGGTTAACACCGGGGAG.